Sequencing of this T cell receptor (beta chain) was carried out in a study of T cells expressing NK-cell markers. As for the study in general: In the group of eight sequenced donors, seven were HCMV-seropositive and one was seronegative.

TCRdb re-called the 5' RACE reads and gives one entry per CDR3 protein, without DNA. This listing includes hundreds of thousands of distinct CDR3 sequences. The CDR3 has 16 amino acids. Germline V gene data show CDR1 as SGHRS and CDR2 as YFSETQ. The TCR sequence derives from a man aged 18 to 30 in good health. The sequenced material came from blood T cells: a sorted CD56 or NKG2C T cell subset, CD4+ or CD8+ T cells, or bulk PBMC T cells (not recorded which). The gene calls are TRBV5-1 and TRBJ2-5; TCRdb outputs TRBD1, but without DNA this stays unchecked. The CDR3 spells CASSWTDRGLSETQYF.